This T cell receptor (beta chain) originates from a study of T cells in tuberculosis. Study in general: In South Africa, adults with active tuberculosis were compared with IGRA-negative and latently infected IGRA-positive adolescents. Study-wide points: GMM-specific TCRs were nearer to active tuberculosis alpha repertoires, suggesting expansion.

Concerning this clone: The antigen is unknown.

Latent tuberculosis screening used tuberculin skin test and IGRA at entry. On average roughly 90,000 T cells per donor were immunosequenced. Sequencing used immunoSEQ multiplex PCR; TCRdb keeps in-frame clones, though not all of them. The sample has roughly 30,000 clones, roughly 92% seen once; the top ten hold roughly 2.4%. There are 14 residues in the CDR3. Trimming shortened V by 3 bases and J by 7 bases, and 13 bases separated the two germline ends. The germline CDR1 and CDR2 sequences are ENHRY and SYGVKD. The sequence was obtained from a donor aged 10-35 years with latent tuberculosis or without tuberculosis infection. The chain is built from TRBV10-3 and TRBJ1-5, with D possibly matching TRBD1 (5 bases). The sequenced sample was PBMCs. The CDR3 coding sequence is TGTGCCATCAGTGATTGGGGGGGAGGGCAGCCCCAGCATTTT. This codes for CAISDWGGGQPQHF.